Each of the 8 T cell receptor beta chains below was sequenced from the same sample in a study of blood T cell repertoires in COVID-19. The data were produced by immunoSEQ multiplex PCR, yet TCRdb's version contains in-frame clones alone and is incomplete. The repertoire holds 50,000 to 60,000 clones, with 75% to 95% as singletons. Sample: peripheral blood. Source of these receptors: a man between 35 and 55 years old with acute or convalescent COVID-19.

The rearrangement joins TRBV7-2 to TRBJ2-1; 9 positions agree with TRBD2. CDR3 length: 15 residues. V gave up 3 bases and J gave up 6 bases; unmatched junction bases: 6. Germline V gene data show CDR1 as SGHTA and CDR2 as FQGNSA. CDR3: CASSFTGSGSNEQFF. CDR3 nucleotide sequence: TGTGCCAGCAGCTTTACTGGTAGCGGGAGCAATGAGCAGTTCTTC. Combining the CDR3 with reference TRBV7-2 and TRBJ2-1 gives the whole variable domain GAGVSQSPSNKVTEKGKDVELRCDPISGHTALYWYRQSLGQGLEFLIYFQGNSAPDKSGLPSDRFSAERTGGSVSTLTIQRTQQEDSAVYLCASSFTGSGSNEQFFGPGTRLTVL.

The chain is built from TRBV10-1 and TRBJ1-1; D ambiguous. The CDR3 length is 13 residues. CDR1 WNHNN and CDR2 SYGVQD come from the germline V gene (reference sequence). The germline V and J ends were trimmed by 6 bases and 6 bases, with 14 bases remaining between them. The DNA of the CDR3 is TGCGCCAGCAGCCTCGCAGTGAGGGCTGAAGCTTTCTTT. Its translation is CASSLAVRAEAFF.

This sequence joins TRBV30 and TRBJ1-1; weak D call: TRBD1 (5 bases). The CDR3 is 11 amino acids. Germline V CDR1 and CDR2: GTSNPN, SVGIG (reference sequence). Trimming cost V 6 bases and J 7 bases, with 12 bases left between them. CDR3 in DNA: TGTGCCTGCTCGTGGCAGGGTGAAGCTTTCTTT. Translation gives CACSWQGEAFF. The entire variable domain, with the rest obtained from reference TRBV30 and TRBJ1-1, is as follows: SQTIHQWPATLVQPVGSPLSLECTVEGTSNPNLYWYRQAAGRGLQLLFYSVGIGQISSEVPQNLSASRPQDRQFILSSKKLLLSDSGFYLCACSWQGEAFFGQGTRLTVV.

This sequence joins TRBV6-1 and TRBJ2-5, with D unclear. The CDR3 is 17 amino acids. Germline assignment: CDR1 MNHNS and CDR2 SASEGT. V was pared by 2 bases and J by 3 bases, with 19 bases between. This chain's CDR3 is CASSELVAAEREETQYF. The CDR3 DNA sequence: TGTGCCAGCAGTGAATTGGTCGCGGCAGAACGCGAAGAGACCCAGTACTTC.

This sequence joins TRBV7-8 and TRBJ1-3; D may be TRBD1 (5 bases). Trimming cost V 5 bases and J 2 bases, with 13 bases left between them. Germline values: CDR1 SGHVS, CDR2 FQNEAQ. The CDR3 extends over 15 amino acids. CDR3 bases: TGTGCCAGCAGCGGCGGGAGGGGCGCTGGAAACACCATATATTTT. This encodes CASSGGRGAGNTIYF.

This clone was seen a few times. This chain connects TRBV25-1 to TRBJ2-1, with 8 bases lining up with TRBD1. The CDR3 length is 14 residues. V lost 6 bases to trimming and J lost 0 bases; unmatched junction nucleotides: 1. Looked up from germline, CDR1 is MGHDK and CDR2 is SYGVNS. This chain's CDR3 is CASRDRGSYNEQFF. In nucleotides, the CDR3 is TGTGCCAGCAGAGACAGGGGCTCCTACAATGAGCAGTTCTTC.

The J gene is TRBJ2-7, the V gene TRBV5-1, with 9 nucleotides matching TRBD1. V was clipped by 3 bases and J by 5 bases; unmatched bases: 6. In germline, CDR1 is SGHRS, CDR2 YFSETQ. This CDR3 has 14 amino acids. CDR3 region: CASSSWTGANEQYF. Here the CDR3 DNA reads TGCGCCAGCAGCTCCTGGACAGGGGCCAACGAGCAGTACTTC.

The chain recombines TRBV12-3 or TRBV12-4 with TRBJ1-2; 8 nucleotides agree with TRBD1. This CDR3 has 13 residues. The trim removed 5 bases at V and 8 bases at J, leaving 7 bases unmatched. The CDR3 nucleotides are TGTGCCAGCAGTCCAGGACAGGGTGGCGGCTACACCTTC. Translated: CASSPGQGGGYTF.